This TCR beta chain was identified during a study of tumor-infiltrating lymphocytes in oesophageal squamous cell carcinoma. This clonotype appeared many times. From the PCR reads, TCRdb called clonotypes with MiXCR, one entry per CDR3 protein. The top ten clones hold roughly two fifths of a sample with 15,000 to 20,000 distinct CDR3 sequences, roughly 40% of them seen once. V shed 4 bases and J shed 7 bases, with 23 bases lying between them. The CDR3 extends over 16 amino acids. CDR1 is LGHNA and CDR2 is YNFKEQ in the germline V gene. The rearrangement joins TRBV4-2 to TRBJ2-7; the D is unclear. The sequence was obtained from a male donor with esophageal squamous cell carcinoma. What was sequenced was esophageal tumor tissue. The CDR3: CASSPDPRPPYNEQYF. The CDR3 DNA sequence: TGTGCCAGCAGCCCGGACCCGAGACCCCCCTACAATGAGCAGTACTTC.